A selection of T cell receptor beta chains follows, all from one sample in a study of CD8 T cells in Susac syndrome. TCRdb reanalysed the immunoSEQ multiplex PCR reads using MiXCR and keeps one entry per CDR3 protein. This table has about 73,000 distinct CDR3 sequences, about 95% appearing once. Sequencing input: CD8+ T cells from PBMCs. All receptors derive from a human donor with multiple sclerosis. Both conserved end residues are part of each CDR3. The order of the fields is D gene, clone size, V gene, J gene, CDR3 protein, CDR3 DNA. A D gene is named only where the DNA matches it firmly. Size values are once, few and many counts, or a class for expanded clones, and some rows have none.

.	.	TRBV29-1	TRBJ2-1	CSVKGFKNEQFF	TGCAGCGTAAAGGGCTTCAAGAATGAGCAGTTCTTC
.	.	TRBV3-1	TRBJ2-3	CASSQDWPGEGDTQYF	TGTGCCAGCAGCCAAGATTGGCCAGGCGAAGGGGATACGCAGTATTTT
TRBD1	.	TRBV24-1	TRBJ1-1	CATGGTGAVMAWNTEAFF	TGTGCCACCGGGGGGACAGGGGCTGTAATGGCATGGAACACTGAAGCTTTCTTT
TRBD1	.	TRBV11-2	TRBJ2-5	CASSLEGQGRGQETQYF	TGTGCCAGCAGCTTAGAGGGACAGGGGAGGGGTCAAGAGACCCAGTACTTC
.	.	TRBV12-3/TRBV12-4	TRBJ2-2	CASSYGPRGELFF	TGTGCCAGCAGTTACGGCCCAAGGGGGGAGCTGTTTTTT
.	.	TRBV18	TRBJ1-1	CASSVGDTNTEAFF	TGTGCCAGCTCCGTGGGGGACACGAACACTGAAGCTTTCTTT
TRBD2	.	TRBV9	TRBJ2-5	CASSGEGETQYF	TGTGCCAGCAGCGGGGAGGGCGAGACCCAGTACTTC
.	.	TRBV20-1	TRBJ1-5	CSASTASNQPQHF	TGCAGTGCATCTACAGCTAGCAATCAGCCCCAGCATTTT
TRBD1	.	TRBV5-1	TRBJ1-1	CASSSGQGGVNTEAFF	TGCGCCAGCAGCTCAGGACAGGGGGGAGTGAACACTGAAGCTTTCTTT
.	.	TRBV10-3	TRBJ2-7	CALGTPYEQYF	TGTGCCTTGGGGACTCCCTACGAGCAGTACTTC
TRBD1	.	TRBV7-9	TRBJ2-4	CASSLATTGVAKNIQYF	TGTGCCAGCAGCTTAGCTACAACAGGGGTAGCCAAAAACATTCAGTACTTC
TRBD1	.	TRBV29-1	TRBJ2-7	CSVEESGQLSYEQYF	TGCAGCGTTGAGGAGTCGGGACAGTTATCCTACGAGCAGTACTTC
.	.	TRBV27	TRBJ1-5	CASSPSPGRRGGGNQPQHF	TGTGCCAGCAGTCCTTCTCCGGGTCGCAGAGGGGGGGGCAATCAGCCCCAGCATTTT
.	.	TRBV5-1	TRBJ2-2	CASGKGREAGELFF	TGCGCCAGCGGGAAGGGAAGGGAAGCCGGGGAGCTGTTTTTT
.	.	TRBV24-1	TRBJ2-3	CATSDGRASTDTQYF	TGTGCCACCAGTGATGGAAGGGCAAGCACAGATACGCAGTATTTT
TRBD2	.	TRBV12-3/TRBV12-4	TRBJ2-1	CASRNSGGEEQFF	TGTGCCAGCAGGAATAGCGGGGGGGAAGAGCAGTTCTTC
.	.	TRBV4-1	TRBJ1-4	CASSQTDATNEKLFF	TGCGCCAGCAGCCAAACAGACGCAACTAATGAAAAACTGTTTTTT
TRBD2	.	TRBV7-9	TRBJ2-1	CASSVLRTSGSNEQFF	TGTGCCAGCAGCGTACTTCGGACTAGCGGGAGCAATGAGCAGTTCTTC
.	.	TRBV23-1	TRBJ1-1	CASSLKWDIAEAFF	TGCGCCAGCAGTCTTAAATGGGATATCGCTGAAGCTTTCTTT
TRBD2	.	TRBV9	TRBJ2-7	CASSVDGGGPYEQYF	TGTGCCAGCAGCGTAGACGGCGGGGGGCCCTACGAGCAGTACTTC
.	.	TRBV20-1	TRBJ2-1	CSARARTSSYNEQFF	TGCAGTGCTAGAGCCAGGACCTCGAGCTACAATGAGCAGTTCTTC
.	.	TRBV6-2/TRBV6-3	TRBJ2-7	CASSYWDGGLSYEQYF	TGTGCCAGCAGCTACTGGGACGGGGGACTCTCCTACGAGCAGTACTTC
.	once	TRBV4-2	TRBJ1-4	CASSQDPDRGMNEKLFF	TGTGCCAGCAGCCAAGATCCAGATAGGGGGATGAACGAAAAACTGTTTTTT
.	.	TRBV4-3	TRBJ2-7	CASSQMDLGRDEQYF	TGCGCCAGCAGCCAGATGGACCTCGGGCGGGACGAGCAGTACTTC
.	once	TRBV12-3/TRBV12-4	TRBJ2-7	CASSSLNSEQKQYF	TGTGCCAGCAGTTCCCTTAATTCGGAGCAGAAGCAGTACTTC
TRBD2	.	TRBV9	TRBJ2-1	CASTDGGAMQFF	TGTGCCAGCACCGACGGGGGGGCCATGCAGTTCTTC
.	few	TRBV5-6	TRBJ2-7	CASSLGRSYEQYF	TGTGCCAGCAGCCTGGGACGGTCCTACGAGCAGTACTTC
TRBD1	.	TRBV3-1	TRBJ2-1	CASSLWDRGMGNEQFF	TGTGCCAGCAGCCTCTGGGACAGGGGTATGGGCAATGAGCAGTTCTTC
.	.	TRBV30	TRBJ2-1	CAWTSFNEQFF	TGTGCCTGGACGTCTTTCAATGAGCAGTTCTTC